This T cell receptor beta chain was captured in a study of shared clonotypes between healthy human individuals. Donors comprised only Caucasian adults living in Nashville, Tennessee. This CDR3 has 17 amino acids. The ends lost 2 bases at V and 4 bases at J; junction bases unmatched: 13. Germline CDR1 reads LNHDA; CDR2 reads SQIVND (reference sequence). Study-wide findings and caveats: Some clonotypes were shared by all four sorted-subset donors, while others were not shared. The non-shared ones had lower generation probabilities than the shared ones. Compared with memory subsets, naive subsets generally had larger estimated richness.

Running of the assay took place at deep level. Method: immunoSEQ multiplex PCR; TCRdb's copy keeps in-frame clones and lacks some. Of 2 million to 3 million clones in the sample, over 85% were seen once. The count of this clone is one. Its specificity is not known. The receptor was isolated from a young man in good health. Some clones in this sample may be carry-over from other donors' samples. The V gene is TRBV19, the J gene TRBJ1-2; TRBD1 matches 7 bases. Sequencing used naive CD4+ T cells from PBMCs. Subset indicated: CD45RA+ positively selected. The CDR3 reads CASSINRAGQPTYGYTF. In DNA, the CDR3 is TGTGCCAGTAGTATAAATCGCGCGGGACAGCCTACCTATGGCTACACCTTC.